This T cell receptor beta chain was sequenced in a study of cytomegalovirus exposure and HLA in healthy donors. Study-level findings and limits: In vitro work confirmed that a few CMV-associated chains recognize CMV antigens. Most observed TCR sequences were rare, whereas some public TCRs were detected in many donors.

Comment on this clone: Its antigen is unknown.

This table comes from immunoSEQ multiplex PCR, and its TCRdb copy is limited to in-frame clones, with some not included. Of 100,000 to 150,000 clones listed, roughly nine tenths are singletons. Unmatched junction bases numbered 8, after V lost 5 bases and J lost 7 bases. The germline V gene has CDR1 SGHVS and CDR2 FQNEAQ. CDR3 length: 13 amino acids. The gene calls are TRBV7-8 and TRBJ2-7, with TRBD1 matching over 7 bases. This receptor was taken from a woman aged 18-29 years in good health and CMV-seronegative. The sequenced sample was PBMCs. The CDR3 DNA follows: TGTGCCAGCAGCCCGGACAGGACGGGTGAGCAGTACTTC. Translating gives CASSPDRTGEQYF. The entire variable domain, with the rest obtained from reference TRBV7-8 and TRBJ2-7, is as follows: GAGVSQSPRYKVAKRGQDVALRCDPISGHVSLFWYQQALGQGPEFLTYFQNEAQLDKSGLPSDRFFAERPEGSVSTLKIQRTQQEDSAVYLCASSPDRTGEQYFGPGTRLTVT.